This T cell receptor beta chain was profiled in a study of beta chain features in type 1 diabetes. The overall study: The samples had around 100 million sorted cells examined in all.

The whole isolated RNA underwent reverse transcription, so sequencing captured expressed TCRB transcripts. Data came from immunoSEQ multiplex PCR; TCRdb stores just in-frame clones and leaves some out. The sample contains some 370,000 clones, over 9% of which appear only once. J gave up 2 bases and V 7 bases, and 7 bases lay outside the gene matches. This CDR3 has 13 residues. The germline gives CDR1 SQVTM, CDR2 ANQGSEA. Whole-study findings and limits: For Type 1 diabetes patients, all four CD4+ subsets carried TCRB CDR3s that were moderately but significantly shorter. The question left open here concerned HLA type influencing TCRB rearrangement.

Each population that was sorted was more than 98% pure. This clone was observed a few times. The antigen is unknown. The chain joins TRBV29-1 to TRBJ2-7; 8 nucleotides line up with TRBD1. Sequences were obtained from central memory CD4+ T cells from blood. The source is a man aged 25 to 45 with type 1 diabetes. CDR3 protein: CSATRTGTYEQYF. The DNA of the CDR3 is TGCAGCGCAACCCGGACAGGGACCTACGAGCAGTACTTC.